The clone carrying this T cell receptor (beta chain) was seen once. Its matching antigen is unknown. Germline V gene sequence: CDR1 MDHEN, CDR2 SYDVKM. This CDR3 comprises 15 residues. V was pared by 1 base and J by 3 bases, with 3 bases of the junction left unmatched. This record belongs to a study of cytomegalovirus exposure and HLA in healthy donors. Study observations and caveats: A list of approximately 150 TCR beta chains associated with cytomegalovirus was given. In vitro checks showed that a few CMV-associated chains really do target CMV antigens. Reports showed the classifier diagnosing cytomegalovirus status with high specificity and sensitivity. Most TCR sequences were rare, but some public TCRs occurred in many donors.

Method: immunoSEQ multiplex PCR; TCRdb's copy keeps in-frame clones and lacks some. The data hold some 120,000 clones, with roughly 90% observed a single time. The rearrangement links TRBV28 to TRBJ2-1; TRBD2 matches 7 bases. The sample consisted of PBMCs. This sequence was found in a young woman in good health and CMV-seronegative. The CDR3 coding sequence is TGTGCCAGCAGTTTATCAGGGACTATCTACAATGAGCAGTTCTTC. It codes for CASSLSGTIYNEQFF. Drawing the rest from reference TRBV28 and TRBJ2-1, the complete variable domain is DVKVTQSSRYLVKRTGEKVFLECVQDMDHENMFWYRQDPGLGLRLIYFSYDVKMKEKGDIPEGYSVSREKKERFSLILESASTNQTSMYLCASSLSGTIYNEQFFGPGTRLTVL.